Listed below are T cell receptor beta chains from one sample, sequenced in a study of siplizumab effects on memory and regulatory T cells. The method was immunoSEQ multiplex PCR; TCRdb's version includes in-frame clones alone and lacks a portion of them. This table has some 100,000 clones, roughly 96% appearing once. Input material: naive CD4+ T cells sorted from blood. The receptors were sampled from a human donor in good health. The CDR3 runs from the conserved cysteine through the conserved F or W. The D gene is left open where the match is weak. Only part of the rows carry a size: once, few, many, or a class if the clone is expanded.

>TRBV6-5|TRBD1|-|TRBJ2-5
TGTGCCAGCAGTTACTCGACAGGGACCGGGACCCAGTACTTC
CASSYSTGTGTQYF
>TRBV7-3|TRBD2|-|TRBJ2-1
TGTGCCAGCAGAGTGCGGGGGAGTGACAATGAGCAGTTCTTC
CASRVRGSDNEQFF
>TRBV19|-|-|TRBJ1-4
TGTGCCAGTAGTGACGATCAGGTGGGCCTACAAAAACTGTTTTTT
CASSDDQVGLQKLFF
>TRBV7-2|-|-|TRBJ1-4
TGTGCCAGCAGCTCCCTTTATGGTGAAAAACTGTTTTTT
CASSSLYGEKLFF
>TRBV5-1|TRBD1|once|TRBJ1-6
TGCGCCAGCAGCTTGGTGGGACAGGGTTATTCACCCCTCCACTTT
CASSLVGQGYSPLHF
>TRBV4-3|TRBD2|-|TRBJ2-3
TGCGCCAGCAGCCAAGGACTAGCGGGGGTAAATACGCAGTATTTT
CASSQGLAGVNTQYF
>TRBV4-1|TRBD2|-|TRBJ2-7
TGCGCCAGCAGCCACTCCGGGGGGACTACGAGCTCCTACGAGCAGTACTTC
CASSHSGGTTSSYEQYF
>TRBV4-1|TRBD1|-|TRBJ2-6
TGCGCCAGCAGCGGGACAGGGGGCTCCGGGGCCAACGTCCTGACTTTC
CASSGTGGSGANVLTF
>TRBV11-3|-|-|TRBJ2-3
TGTGCCAGCAGCCTGTCCCAGGATACGCAGTATTTT
CASSLSQDTQYF
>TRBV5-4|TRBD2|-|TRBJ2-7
TGTGCCAGCAGCTTGACCGGGACTAACCCCTACGAGCAGTACTTC
CASSLTGTNPYEQYF
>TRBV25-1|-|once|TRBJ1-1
TGTGCCAGCAGTGATGGCAATAAGCGGGGCACTGAAGCTTTCTTT
CASSDGNKRGTEAFF
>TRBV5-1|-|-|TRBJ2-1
TGCGCCAGCAGCTTGCGGTCGGGTCGGGTCTACAAAGAGCAGTTCTTC
CASSLRSGRVYKEQFF
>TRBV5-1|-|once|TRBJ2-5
TGCGCCAGCAGCTTGGACACCCTCCAAGAGACCCAGTACTTC
CASSLDTLQETQYF
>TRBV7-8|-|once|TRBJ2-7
TGTGCCAGCTCCTCTCCCCTCCGGGTCCAGTACTTC
CASSSPLRVQYF